A selection of T cell receptor beta chains follows, all from one sample in a study of T cells in Graves' hyperthyroidism and ophthalmopathy. TCRdb called the multiplex PCR reads again in MiXCR, with one record for every CDR3 protein. Among 370,000 or so distinct CDR3 sequences listed, roughly 14% were seen once. The sequencing sample was made of blood. These receptors were obtained from a woman aged 18-29 years with Graves' hyperthyroidism that later progressed to Graves' ophthalmopathy. The CDR3 runs from the conserved cysteine through the conserved F or W. A D gene is named only where the DNA matches it firmly. Expanded clones get a size class; other rows say once, few or many, or leave the size out.

d_call	v_call	clone_size	j_call	cdr3_nt	cdr3_aa
-	TRBV9	-	TRBJ1-6	TGTGCCAGCAACCCCGCGGGAGGGGATTCACCCCTCCACTTT	CASNPAGGDSPLHF
-	TRBV7-2	many	TRBJ2-1	TGTGCCAGCAGCCCCGCCCAGAGCGCTCACAATGAGCAGTTCTTC	CASSPAQSAHNEQFF
TRBD1	TRBV6-2/TRBV6-3	-	TRBJ2-1	TGTGCCAGCGGGGAGAGGGACAGGACGCTAAGGGGGCAGTTCTTC	CASGERDRTLRGQFF
-	TRBV11-2	many	TRBJ2-1	TGTGCCAGCAGCTTAGGGCGTGAGCAGTTCTTC	CASSLGREQFF
-	TRBV20-1	many	TRBJ2-3	TGCAGTGCTAGACCCCGGGAGTTCCTCCCATCAACCACAGATACGCAGTATTTT	CSARPREFLPSTTDTQYF
TRBD1	TRBV5-6	-	TRBJ2-7	TGTGCCAGCAGCTTTCGCCGGGACAGCCTACGCTATTTATCCTACGAGCAGTACTTC	CASSFRRDSLRYLSYEQYF
-	TRBV5-5	many	TRBJ2-7	TGTGCCAGCAGCTTCGACGTCCTCGCCTACGAGCAGTACTTC	CASSFDVLAYEQYF
TRBD2	TRBV6-1	-	TRBJ2-7	TGTGCCAGCAGTACAGCGGGAGGTCCCTACGAGCAGTACTTC	CASSTAGGPYEQYF
-	TRBV20-1	-	TRBJ2-3	TGCAGTGCTAGAGATTGGCTTCACAGGGGCACAGATACGCAGTATTTT	CSARDWLHRGTDTQYF
-	TRBV28	once	TRBJ2-7	TGTGCCAGCAGTTTATATTTAGCAGGGATGGAGCAGTACTTC	CASSLYLAGMEQYF
TRBD1	TRBV24-1	many	TRBJ1-5	TGTGCCACCAGTGACTCGCGACAGGGGTCGTACAATCAGCCCCAGCATTTT	CATSDSRQGSYNQPQHF
-	TRBV11-2	many	TRBJ1-4	TGTGCCAGCAGCTTAGTAAGAGAAAAACTGTTTTTT	CASSLVREKLFF
-	TRBV9	few	TRBJ2-2	TGTGCCAGCAGCGTTTCAGGGTATTCCGACACCGGGGAGCTGTTTTTT	CASSVSGYSDTGELFF
-	TRBV10-2	-	TRBJ2-7	TGCGCCAGCTATCGCGGCCAGGCGGCTACCTACGAGCAGTACTTC	CASYRGQAATYEQYF
TRBD1	TRBV7-2	few	TRBJ1-5	TGTGCCAGCAGCCTCGGGACAGGGGCGCAGCCCCAGCATTTT	CASSLGTGAQPQHF
TRBD2	TRBV3-1	many	TRBJ2-1	TGTGCCAGCAGCCAAGATTTTACAGGACTAGCGGACAATGAGCAGTTCTTC	CASSQDFTGLADNEQFF
-	TRBV28	-	TRBJ2-3	TGTGCCACACTCGGTTCAGGCTCAGATACGCAGTATTTT	CATLGSGSDTQYF
-	TRBV7-3	many	TRBJ2-1	TGTGCCAGCAGCTTACAGGGGACGGGTGAGCAGTTCTTC	CASSLQGTGEQFF
-	TRBV6-2/TRBV6-3	-	TRBJ2-6	TGTGCCAGCAGCAGGACCGGCTCTGGGGCCAACGTCCTGACTTTC	CASSRTGSGANVLTF
-	TRBV6-1	many	TRBJ2-7	TGTGCCAGCCTCGACGTCCACGAGCAGTACTTC	CASLDVHEQYF
TRBD2	TRBV12-3/TRBV12-4	many	TRBJ2-3	TGTGCCAGCAGTCGGACTAGCGGGTACCTAACAGATACGCAGTATTTT	CASSRTSGYLTDTQYF
-	TRBV3-1	many	TRBJ1-1	TGTGCCAGCAGCCAAGGGTCCTCAGAGGGAGCTGAAGCTTTCTTT	CASSQGSSEGAEAFF
-	TRBV24-1	many	TRBJ2-3	TGTGCCACCAGTGATTTGAACGGGGAGGCCCTTCCTAGCACAGATACGCAGTATTTT	CATSDLNGEALPSTDTQYF
-	TRBV4-2	-	TRBJ2-7	TGTGCCAGCAGCCAAGTCACAGCGGTAGGGGTGATTGAGCAGTACTTC	CASSQVTAVGVIEQYF
TRBD2	TRBV20-1	many	TRBJ2-5	TGCAGTGCACCGCTAGCGGGACGAGAGACCCAGTACTTC	CSAPLAGRETQYF
TRBD1	TRBV20-1	many	TRBJ2-7	TGCAGTGCTCCCCTGGGCGGGACAGGGTACGAGCAGTACTTC	CSAPLGGTGYEQYF
-	TRBV27	many	TRBJ1-1	TGTGCCAGCAGGCTAAAGCGGCAAATGAACACTGAAGCTTTCTTT	CASRLKRQMNTEAFF
-	TRBV7-2	many	TRBJ2-1	TGTGCCAGCAGCCCTTGGCCTCGGTTCTGGTCATTTTACAATGAGCAGTTCTTC	CASSPWPRFWSFYNEQFF
-	TRBV2	many	TRBJ2-7	TGTGCCAGCAGGGACGTAGGCTACGAGCAGTACTTC	CASRDVGYEQYF
-	TRBV7-9	many	TRBJ2-3	TGTGCCAGCAGCCCCGGGACAACCCTTACGCACGATACGCAGTATTTT	CASSPGTTLTHDTQYF
-	TRBV28	-	TRBJ1-6	TGTGCCACGATACCCTTTTTCTCTGGGACCGAGAGCTCCTATAATTCACCCCTCCACTTT	CATIPFFSGTESSYNSPLHF
TRBD1	TRBV15	many	TRBJ2-7	TGTGCCACCAGCCAAACGTGGACAGGGAACTCCTACGAGCAGTACTTC	CATSQTWTGNSYEQYF
TRBD1	TRBV7-6	-	TRBJ2-6	TGTGCCAGCAGCGGGGCCGCAGGGGGCGCGGGAGGGGCCAACGTCCTGACTTTC	CASSGAAGGAGGANVLTF
-	TRBV4-2	few	TRBJ2-2	TGTGCCAGCAGCCAAGGACCGGAGACCGGGGAGCTGTTTTTT	CASSQGPETGELFF
-	TRBV28	many	TRBJ1-1	TGTGCCAGCAGTTCCGGCGGGGGGCCAAACACTGAAGCTTTCTTT	CASSSGGGPNTEAFF
-	TRBV20-1	few	TRBJ2-1	TGCAGTGCTGCTCCCACGGGTTACAATGAGCAGTTCTTC	CSAAPTGYNEQFF
-	TRBV27	-	TRBJ1-1	TGTGCCAGCAGCCGCCCCCCGGGTAACACTGAAGCTTTCTTT	CASSRPPGNTEAFF
-	TRBV24-1	few	TRBJ1-5	TGTGCCACCAGTGATGGGGGACCGACGGGGCCCCAGCATTTT	CATSDGGPTGPQHF
TRBD1	TRBV11-2	many	TRBJ2-5	TGTGCCAGCAGCTCGCCCAGACAGGGGTTGACCCAGTACTTC	CASSSPRQGLTQYF
-	TRBV9	many	TRBJ2-5	TGTGCCAGCAGCGTAGTCGACACAGAAGAGACCCAGTACTTC	CASSVVDTEETQYF
-	TRBV18	few	TRBJ2-3	TGTGCCAGCTCACCACCAGGCAGGACAGATACGCAGTATTTT	CASSPPGRTDTQYF
-	TRBV28	few	TRBJ1-5	TGTGCCAGCACTCCCCCGAGGGCTAGCGGGAATCCTCGGCATTTT	CASTPPRASGNPRHF
-	TRBV12-3/TRBV12-4	once	TRBJ1-4	TGTGCAACTAATGAAAAACTGTTTTTT	CATNEKLFF
-	TRBV13	many	TRBJ2-1	TGTGCCAGCAGACTCAGCGGGTGGGGGAGGCATGAGCAGTTCTTC	CASRLSGWGRHEQFF
TRBD1	TRBV6-1	-	TRBJ2-5	TGTGCCAGCACCCGAACAGGGGGCCCGGAGACCCAGTACTTC	CASTRTGGPETQYF
TRBD1	TRBV6-2/TRBV6-3	-	TRBJ1-2	TGTGCCAGCAGTTTGGACAGGGGGTGGGATGGCTACACCTTC	CASSLDRGWDGYTF
TRBD2	TRBV2	many	TRBJ2-1	TGTGCCAGCAGTGAACCCTTGGCGGGAGTGAGAAATGAGCAGTTCTTC	CASSEPLAGVRNEQFF
TRBD1	TRBV5-1	many	TRBJ2-7	TGCGCCAGCAGCTTAGGACAGGGCCACGAGCAGTACTTC	CASSLGQGHEQYF
TRBD1	TRBV2	many	TRBJ2-5	TGTGCCAGCAGTTCCGGGACAGGGGAAGAGACCCAGTACTTC	CASSSGTGEETQYF
-	TRBV10-3	many	TRBJ1-1	TGTGCCATCAGTGCCTCCGGGGTCGGGACTGAAGCTTTCTTT	CAISASGVGTEAFF